This T cell receptor (beta chain) was identified during a study of post-analysis software for immune sequencing data. Study-wide background: Clinical courses comprised relapsing-remitting, secondary progressive and progressive-relapsing multiple sclerosis.

Study-level points and caveats: Relative to controls, patients had about five TRBV segments at higher frequency, with TRBV5-6, TRBV5-1 and TRBV20-1 among these. Under F measure analysis, samples from one preparation batch co-clustered strongly. Patients with multiple sclerosis recorded significantly lower normalized Chao1 diversity than controls, the study found.

The V segment lost 6 bases and the J segment 7 bases; nucleotides outside the gene matches: 4. This CDR3 spans 13 amino acids. As to this clonotype: The target antigen is unknown.

Libraries were made from TCR beta cDNA, and they carried unique molecular identifiers. The authors obtained 400,000 to 600,000 cDNA molecules from around 1 to 9.1 million T cells. TCRdb re-called the PCR reads with MiXCR, one entry per CDR3 protein. The sample lists about 540,000 distinct CDR3 sequences; 34% were seen once. Material: blood. The rearrangement uses TRBV12-3 or TRBV12-4 and TRBJ2-1; 9 bases map to TRBD1. The sequence came from a girl aged 2-17 years with multiple sclerosis. In nucleotides, the CDR3 is TGTGCCAGCAGCGGACAGGGGATGAATGAGCAGTTCTTC. As protein: CASSGQGMNEQFF.